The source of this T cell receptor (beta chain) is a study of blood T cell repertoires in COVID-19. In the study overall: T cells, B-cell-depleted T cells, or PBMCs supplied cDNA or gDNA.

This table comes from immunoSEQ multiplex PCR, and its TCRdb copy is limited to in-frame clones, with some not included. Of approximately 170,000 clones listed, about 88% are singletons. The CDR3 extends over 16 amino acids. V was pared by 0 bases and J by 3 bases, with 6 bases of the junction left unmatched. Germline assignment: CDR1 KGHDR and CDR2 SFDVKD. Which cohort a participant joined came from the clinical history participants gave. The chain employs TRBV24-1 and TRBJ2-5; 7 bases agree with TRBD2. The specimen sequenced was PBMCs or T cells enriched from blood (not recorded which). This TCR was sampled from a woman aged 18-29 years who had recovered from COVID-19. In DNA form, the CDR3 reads TGTGCCACCAGTGATTTGAACAGCGGGGTTGAAGAGACCCAGTACTTC. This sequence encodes CATSDLNSGVEETQYF.